The 17 T cell receptor beta chains presented below share a single source sample, sequenced in a study of cytomegalovirus exposure and HLA in healthy donors. A multiplex PCR was run with 60 Vbeta primers and 13 Jbeta primers. Data came from immunoSEQ multiplex PCR; TCRdb stores just in-frame clones and leaves some out. The table shows about 150,000 clones, with roughly 77% occurring only once. The sequenced sample consisted of PBMCs. The receptors stem from a human donor in good health.

This chain joins TRBV10-3 and TRBJ2-3; TRBD1 matches at 10 bases. CDR1 is ENHRY and CDR2 is SYGVKD in the germline V gene. V trimming: 0 bases; J trimming: 4 bases; junction bases outside the gene matches: 7. The length of the CDR3 is 17 residues. CDR3 sequence (DNA): TGTGCCATCAGTGAGTCCCTGGGACAGGGGTCCCCAGATACGCAGTATTTT. Its protein is CAISESLGQGSPDTQYF.

The chain joins TRBV5-1 to TRBJ2-2; D gene unclear. Per germline, CDR1 SGHRS and CDR2 YFSETQ. The CDR3 is 14 residues long. V was pared by 0 bases and J by 3 bases, with 6 bases between. The CDR3 here is CASSLEADTGELFF. The CDR3 bases are TGCGCCAGCAGCTTGGAGGCGGACACCGGGGAGCTGTTTTTT. Filled out from reference TRBV5-1 and TRBJ2-2, the complete variable domain reads KAGVTQTPRYLIKTRGQQVTLSCSPISGHRSVSWYQQTPGQGLQFLFEYFSETQRNKGNFPGRFSGRQFSNSRSEMNVSTLELGDSALYLCASSLEADTGELFFGEGSRLTVL.

The CDR3 DNA is TGTGCCAGCAGCTTAGGACACCTTGCTGGAAACACCATATATTTT. Protein product: CASSLGHLAGNTIYF. V gene TRBV11-2 combines with J gene TRBJ1-3; no firm D call. The germline V and J ends were trimmed by 1 base and 2 bases, with 9 bases remaining between them. This CDR3 region has 15 residues. Germline CDR1 reads SGHAT; CDR2 reads FQNNGV.

CDR3 coding DNA: TGCAGTGCTAGCTCGCGGGATACGCAGTATTTT. Its translation is CSASSRDTQYF. The chain carries TRBV20-1 and TRBJ2-3; D not certain. CDR3 length: 11 amino acids. Germline CDR1 is DFQATT and CDR2 is SNEGSKA (reference sequence). Between the trimmed V and J ends, which lost 3 bases and 6 bases, there was a span of 7 bases.

The rearrangement joins TRBV30 to TRBJ2-3, with 7 bases identical to TRBD2. The CDR3 extends over 14 amino acids. V lost 1 base, J lost 6 bases, and 7 bases stayed unmatched. The V gene's germline CDR1 is GTSNPN and CDR2 SVGIG (reference sequence). CDR3 sequence (DNA): TGTGCCTGGAGTGCCGGGACTATAAGGGATACGCAGTATTTT. Its protein is CAWSAGTIRDTQYF.

The V gene is TRBV19, the J gene TRBJ1-5, with D possibly TRBD1 on 5 matching bases. V was trimmed by 9 bases and J by 2 bases, leaving 14 bases between them. This CDR3 comprises 14 residues. Looked up from germline, CDR1 is LNHDA and CDR2 is SQIVND (reference sequence). The DNA of the CDR3 is TGTGCCAGCCACCAGGGAAATGGCAATCAGCCCCAGCATTTT. This encodes CASHQGNGNQPQHF.

The CDR3 DNA reads TGCGCCAGCAGCTCCCCTGGGGGGGGAGTTTTGAGGGATGAGCAGTTCTTC. Residues: CASSSPGGGVLRDEQFF. The chain links TRBV4-1 to TRBJ2-1; 7 bases are a match to TRBD2. The germline V gene encodes CDR1 MGHRA and CDR2 YSYEKL. The V and J ends lost 5 bases and 8 bases, in that order; junction bases with no gene match: 18. There are 17 residues in the CDR3.

This clone was counted between two and nine times. This chain links TRBV14 with TRBJ2-7, with D possibly TRBD2 on 6 matching bases. The CDR3 loop spans 14 amino acids. The germline V and J ends were trimmed by 4 bases and 2 bases, with 12 bases remaining between them. In germline, CDR1 is SGHDN, CDR2 FVKESK. The CDR3 region is CASSPGTPTYEQYF. The CDR3 coding sequence is TGTGCCAGCAGCCCCGGGACTCCCACCTACGAGCAGTACTTC.

The chain is built from TRBV15 and TRBJ2-3; the match to TRBD2 covers 14 bases. After removal of 3 bases from V and 2 bases from J, the junction contained 4 bases not matched to a gene. This CDR3 comprises 17 residues. The germline gives CDR1 LNHNV, CDR2 YYDKDF (reference sequence). CDR3 sequence (DNA): TGTGCCACCAGCAGGGGACTAGCGGGGGCCAACACAGATACGCAGTATTTT. It codes for CATSRGLAGANTDTQYF.

The chain links TRBV28 to TRBJ2-5, with a tentative D call TRBD2 (6 bases). The V gene's germline CDR1 is MDHEN and CDR2 SYDVKM. V lost 6 bases, J lost 1 base, and 12 bases lay in between. The CDR3 runs 14 residues. CDR3: CASSPPGSQETQYF. In DNA form, the CDR3 reads TGTGCCAGCAGCCCCCCCGGGAGCCAAGAGACCCAGTACTTC.

The chain recombines TRBV5-6 with TRBJ2-7; perhaps TRBD1 as D (5 bases). V lost 1 base and J 0 bases, leaving 14 bases between the germline ends. Germline V gives CDR1 SGHDT, CDR2 YYEEEE. The CDR3 runs 16 residues. The DNA for the CDR3 is TGTGCCAGCAGCTTGCCGAACAGGAAGAGCTCCTACGAGCAGTACTTC. This encodes CASSLPNRKSSYEQYF.

The V gene is TRBV6-5, the J gene TRBJ2-1, with 7 bases fitting TRBD1. J was trimmed by 0 bases and V by 6 bases; bases with no gene match: 2. The CDR3 has 14 amino acids. Germline loops: CDR1 MNHEY, CDR2 SVGAGI. The CDR3 spells CASRQGNSYNEQFF. CDR3 coding DNA: TGTGCCAGCAGACAGGGGAACTCCTACAATGAGCAGTTCTTC.

The genes are TRBV5-6 and TRBJ2-3, with 10 positions matching TRBD2. Germline V lookup: CDR1 SGHDT, CDR2 YYEEEE. Trimming at V came to 3 bases and at J to 4 bases, leaving 8 bases not matched to a gene. The CDR3 has 16 amino acids. CDR3 amino acids: CASSSRLAGMPDTQYF. The CDR3 nucleotides read TGTGCCAGCAGCTCAAGACTAGCGGGTATGCCAGATACGCAGTATTTT. The complete variable domain, with remaining parts taken from reference TRBV5-6 and TRBJ2-3, reads DAGVTQSPTHLIKTRGQQVTLRCSPKSGHDTVSWYQQALGQGPQFIFQYYEEEERQRGNFPDRFSGHQFPNYSSELNVNALLLGDSALYLCASSSRLAGMPDTQYFGPGTRLTVL.

This chain connects TRBV4-2 to TRBJ1-2; 7 bases agree with TRBD1. CDR3 size: 14 residues. CDR1 is LGHNA, CDR2 YNFKEQ, per germline. After removal of 1 base from V and 5 bases from J, the junction contained 4 bases not matched to a gene. The CDR3: CASSQVTGDYGYTF. The CDR3 nucleotides read TGTGCCAGCAGCCAAGTTACAGGGGATTATGGCTACACCTTC.

This clone was seen once. The genes are TRBV13 and TRBJ1-1; D possibly corresponds to TRBD1 (5 bases). The CDR3 contains 14 residues. V lost 5 bases, J lost 5 bases, and 15 bases lay in between. Germline lookup yields CDR1 PRHDT and CDR2 FYEKMQ (reference sequence). The chain's CDR3 is CASSPRRGITEAFF. CDR3 sequence (DNA): TGTGCCAGCAGCCCCAGAAGGGGTATTACTGAAGCTTTCTTT. Looking up the rest from reference TRBV13 and TRBJ1-1 gives the full variable domain: AAGVIQSPRHLIKEKRETATLKCYPIPRHDTVYWYQQGPGQDPQFLISFYEKMQSDKGSIPDRFSAQQFSDYHSELNMSSLELGDSALYFCASSPRRGITEAFFGQGTRLTVV.

As for this clone: Germline is not matched at one junction end, which may reflect a read error. The genes are TRBV5-1 and TRBJ2-1, with 8 bases that match TRBD2. This CDR3 comprises 16 residues. From germline, CDR1 is SGHRS and CDR2 YFSETQ. The CDR3, as DNA: TGCGCCAGCAGCTTGGCCGATGGCGGGGGGACGACAAGAAAACTCTTC. It is translated as CASSLADGGGTTRKLF.

The chain employs TRBV7-2 and TRBJ2-7; D remains ambiguous. Germline V gene lookup returns CDR1 SGHTA and CDR2 FQGNSA. This CDR3 is built from 14 residues. The germline V and J ends were trimmed by 5 bases and 0 bases, with 11 bases remaining between them. This CDR3 is CASSPKGVSYEQYF. As DNA, the CDR3 is TGTGCCAGCAGCCCTAAAGGAGTCTCCTACGAGCAGTACTTC.